The TCR beta chain under discussion was sequenced for a study of blood T cell repertoires in COVID-19. On the study more broadly: Samples came from the United States, Italy and Spain, spanning acute and convalescent COVID-19. T cells, B-cell-depleted T cells, or PBMCs provided the cDNA or gDNA that served as material.

TCRdb's table, derived via immunoSEQ multiplex PCR, lists solely in-frame clones and lacks some. The sample records approximately 140,000 clones, roughly 83% being singletons. V was cut by 3 bases and J by 8 bases, with 8 bases left in between. CDR1 and CDR2 from the germline V gene are KGHSH and LQKENI. The CDR3 extends over 12 amino acids. Sequenced sample: peripheral blood. This clonotype was sampled from an elderly woman with acute or convalescent COVID-19. The rearrangement uses TRBV18 and TRBJ2-1; perhaps TRBD2 as D (5 bases). Here the CDR3 DNA reads TGTGCCAGCTCACCCGACGGGGATGAGCAGTTCTTC. Its translation: CASSPDGDEQFF.